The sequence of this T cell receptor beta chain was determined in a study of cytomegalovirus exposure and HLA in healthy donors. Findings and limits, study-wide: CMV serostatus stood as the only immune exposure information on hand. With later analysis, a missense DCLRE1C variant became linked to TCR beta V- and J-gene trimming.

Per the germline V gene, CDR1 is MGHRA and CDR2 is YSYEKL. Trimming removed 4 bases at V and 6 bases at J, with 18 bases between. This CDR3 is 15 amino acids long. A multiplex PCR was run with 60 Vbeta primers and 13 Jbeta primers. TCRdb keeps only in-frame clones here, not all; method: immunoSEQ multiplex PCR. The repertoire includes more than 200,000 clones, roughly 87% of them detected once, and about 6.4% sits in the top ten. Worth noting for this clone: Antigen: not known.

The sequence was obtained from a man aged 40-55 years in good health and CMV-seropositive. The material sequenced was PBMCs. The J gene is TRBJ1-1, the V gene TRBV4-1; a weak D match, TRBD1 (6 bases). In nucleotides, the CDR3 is TGCGCCAGCAGCCTCCAGGGGTGGGAGTCTGCTGAAGCTTTCTTT. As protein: CASSLQGWESAEAFF.